What follows are 5 T cell receptor beta chains derived from one specimen sequenced in a study of shared clonotypes between healthy human individuals. Repertoires were generated with immunoSEQ multiplex PCR, while TCRdb's copy carries only in-frame clones and drops some. The sample has millions of clones; around nine tenths are singletons. Source material: naive CD4+ T cells sorted from blood. Stated subset: CD45RA+ positively selected. These TCRs come from a man aged 18 to 30 in good health.

CDR3 region: CASSPRAVNTEAFF. The CDR3 region has the DNA TGTGCCAGCTCACCAAGGGCTGTGAACACTGAAGCTTTCTTT. The chain uses TRBV18 and TRBJ1-1, with no clear D. Trimming removed 2 bases from V and 0 bases from J, with 7 bases in between. The CDR3 is 14 residues long. CDR1 is KGHSH, CDR2 LQKENI, per germline.

V gene TRBV7-2 combines with J gene TRBJ2-1; either TRBD1 or TRBD2 may fit D (6 bases each). The V end was cut by 4 bases, the J end by 7 bases, with 17 bases between. The CDR3 sequence is 15 residues long. Germline CDR1 and CDR2: SGHTA and FQGNSA. CDR3 sequence reads: CASSSRGALKNEQFF. The CDR3 region has the DNA TGTGCCAGCAGCTCGAGGGGGGCGCTTAAAAATGAGCAGTTCTTC.

This rearrangement joins TRBV10-3 to TRBJ2-1; D may be TRBD2 (6 bases). This CDR3 comprises 16 residues. From germline, CDR1 is ENHRY and CDR2 SYGVKD. V was clipped by 0 bases and J by 7 bases, with 16 bases between them. The chain's CDR3 is CAISESSSGLKNEQFF. CDR3 DNA sequence: TGTGCCATCAGTGAGTCGAGTAGCGGACTAAAAAATGAGCAGTTCTTC.

A note on this clone: The same CDR3 arises from other DNA sequences in this sample as well. This chain links TRBV11-2 with TRBJ2-5; unclear D gene. V lost 3 bases and J lost 5, with 10 bases in between. CDR3 length: 13 residues. Germline CDR1 SGHAT, CDR2 FQNNGV. DNA for the CDR3: TGTGCCAGCAGCTTGGGCGAGAGGGAGACCCAGTACTTC. Translated, it gives CASSLGERETQYF. Based on the CDR3 plus reference TRBV11-2 and TRBJ2-5, the full variable domain is EAGVAQSPRYKIIEKRQSVAFWCNPISGHATLYWYQQILGQGPKLLIQFQNNGVVDDSQLPKDRFSAERLKGVDSTLKIQPAKLEDSAVYLCASSLGERETQYFGPGTRLLVL.

This chain connects TRBV7-9 to TRBJ1-1; D remains ambiguous. Per germline, CDR1 SEHNR and CDR2 FQNEAQ (reference sequence). The V end was cut by 2 bases, the J end by 5 bases, with 6 bases between. This CDR3 spans 12 amino acids. Here the CDR3 reads CASSLSGTEAFF. For the CDR3, the DNA is TGTGCCAGCAGCTTATCGGGGACTGAAGCTTTCTTT.